The text below deals with one T cell receptor beta chain. The CDR3 runs to 15 residues. Germline V gene sequence: CDR1 MNHNS, CDR2 SASEGT. Trimming removed 3 bases from V and 6 bases from J; junction bases left unmatched: 1. This entry comes from a study of memory B cells and T cells in multiple sclerosis. Data came from immunoSEQ multiplex PCR; TCRdb stores just in-frame clones and leaves some out. The data contain some 14,000 clones, 69% of them singletons. The source of this sequence is a human donor with multiple sclerosis. The chain employs TRBV6-1 and TRBJ2-1, with 14 bases lining up with TRBD2. The sequenced material came from memory (CD45RO+) CD4+ T cells from blood. CDR3 sequence reads: CASSETSGRANEQFF. CDR3 nucleotides: TGTGCCAGCAGTGAGACTAGCGGGAGGGCCAATGAGCAGTTCTTC.